The 9 T cell receptor beta chains given below trace back to one sample, sequenced in a study of blood T cell repertoires in COVID-19. The table came from immunoSEQ multiplex PCR; TCRdb's copy has only in-frame clones and leaves some out. In the table there are 350,000 to 500,000 clones, around 90% of which are singletons. Sequenced: peripheral blood. The source is a man between 18 and 29 years old with COVID-19, enrolled during active disease.

This rearrangement joins TRBV7-9 to TRBJ2-7, with a possible D match to TRBD2 (5 bases). Germline values: CDR1 SEHNR, CDR2 FQNEAQ (reference sequence). The CDR3 runs 15 residues. Between the trimmed V and J ends, which lost 5 bases and 6 bases, there was a span of 20 bases. The CDR3 reads CASSRPLVTGGEQYF. CDR3 nucleotides: TGTGCCAGCAGCCGACCACTAGTTACCGGCGGCGAGCAGTACTTC.

J is TRBJ2-5 and V is TRBV3-1 (or the pseudogene TRBV3-2); 11 bases fit TRBD2. This CDR3 spans 22 amino acids. Unmatched junction bases numbered 22, after V lost 0 bases and J lost 4 bases. Germline V gives CDR1 LGHDT, CDR2 YNNKEL (reference sequence). CDR3 nucleotides: TGTGCCAGCAGCCAAGAGGGCCGATCTAGCGGGGGGCCGCGTTGGTGGGTAGAGACCCAGTACTTC. It translates to CASSQEGRSSGGPRWWVETQYF.

The J gene is TRBJ2-1, the V gene TRBV24-1, with 7 bases identical to TRBD1. CDR3 length equals 17 residues. Germline values: CDR1 KGHDR, CDR2 SFDVKD. With 3 bases clipped from V and 0 bases from J, the junction kept 7 bases outside the gene matches. The CDR3 loop is CATSDPGGQRSYNEQFF. CDR3 in DNA: TGTGCCACCAGTGATCCAGGGGGTCAGCGCTCCTACAATGAGCAGTTCTTC.

The chain joins TRBV25-1 to TRBJ2-7, with 8 bases fitting TRBD2. CDR3 length equals 15 residues. Losses at the gene ends were 0 bases for V and 2 bases for J; bases not matched to a gene: 3. Looked up from germline, CDR1 is MGHDK and CDR2 is SYGVNS. CDR3 sequence reads: CASSEYSGAAYEQYF. The CDR3 region has the DNA TGTGCCAGCAGTGAATATAGCGGGGCAGCCTACGAGCAGTACTTC.

J is TRBJ2-7 and V is TRBV30; no firm D call. Germline loops: CDR1 GTSNPN, CDR2 SVGIG (reference sequence). Trimming left V 2 bases short and J 3 bases short, with 11 bases between. The CDR3 is 13 residues long. CDR3 sequence: CAWSPGENYEQYF. As DNA, the CDR3 is TGTGCCTGGAGTCCCGGAGAGAACTACGAGCAGTACTTC.

V usage is TRBV6-5 and J usage is TRBJ2-7, with a tentative D call TRBD2 (5 bases). Germline loops: CDR1 MNHEY, CDR2 SVGAGI. V was shortened by 5 bases and J by 7 bases, with 15 bases between the two germline ends. The CDR3 has 13 amino acids. The CDR3 coding sequence is TGTGCCAGCAGTCCTGACGTAGAGGGTGAGCAGTACTTC. As protein: CASSPDVEGEQYF.

The chain employs TRBV19 and TRBJ2-2; 10 bases line up with TRBD1. Germline trimming cut 9 bases from V and 6 bases from J; bases unmatched to any gene: 7. This CDR3 comprises 14 residues. Germline V gene data show CDR1 as LNHDA and CDR2 as SQIVND (reference sequence). CDR3 sequence: CASGTGVRAGELFF. The CDR3 DNA sequence: TGTGCCAGCGGGACAGGGGTGAGGGCCGGGGAGCTGTTTTTT.

This chain joins TRBV6-2 or TRBV6-3 and TRBJ2-5, with TRBD2 identical over 10 bases. The CDR3 is made up of 14 amino acids. Losses at the gene ends were 4 bases for V and 9 bases for J; bases not matched to a gene: 8. The germline V gene encodes CDR1 MNHEY and CDR2 SVGEGT. The CDR3, as DNA: TGTGCCAGCAGTTCGGGACTAGCGCCCGGGGCCCAGTACTTC. Translation gives CASSSGLAPGAQYF.

This chain links TRBV11-3 with TRBJ2-6; TRBD2 matches 9 bases. The CDR3 sequence is 20 residues long. Germline V lookup: CDR1 SGHNT, CDR2 YENEEA. The V gene end was trimmed by 0 bases and the J gene end by 1 base; junction bases not matched to a gene: 10. In DNA form, the CDR3 reads TGTGCCAGCAGCTTAGAGATTGGGGCGGGAGGGACATCTGGGGCCAACGTCCTGACTTTC. Translated, it gives CASSLEIGAGGTSGANVLTF.